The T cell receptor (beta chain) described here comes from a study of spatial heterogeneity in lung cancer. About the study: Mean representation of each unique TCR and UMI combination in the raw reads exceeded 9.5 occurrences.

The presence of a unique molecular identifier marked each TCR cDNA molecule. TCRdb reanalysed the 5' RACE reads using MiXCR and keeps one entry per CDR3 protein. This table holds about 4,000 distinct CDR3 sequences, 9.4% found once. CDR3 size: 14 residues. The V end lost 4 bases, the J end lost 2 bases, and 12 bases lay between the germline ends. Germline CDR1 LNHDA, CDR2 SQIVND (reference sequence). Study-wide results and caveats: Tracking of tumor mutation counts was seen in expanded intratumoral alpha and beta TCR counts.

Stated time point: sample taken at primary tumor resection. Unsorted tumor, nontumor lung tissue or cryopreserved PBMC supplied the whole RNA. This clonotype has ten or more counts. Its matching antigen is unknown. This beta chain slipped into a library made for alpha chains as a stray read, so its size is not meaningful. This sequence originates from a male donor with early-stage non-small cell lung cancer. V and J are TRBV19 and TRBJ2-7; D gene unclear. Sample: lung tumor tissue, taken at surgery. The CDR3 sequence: CASSTSRETYEQYF. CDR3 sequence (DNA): TGTGCCAGTAGTACTTCGCGAGAAACCTACGAGCAGTACTTC.